Included here is one T cell receptor (beta chain) sequence, with context. What it binds is unknown. The data were taken from a study of T cell responses to AZD1222 COVID-19 vaccine. General study points: The study sampled repertoires only after the peak T cell response. Close to half of all spike-specific TCRs reportedly target regions of the variants that are unmutated. The CD4 TCRs associated with vaccination extended across spike and predominated at 160-218 and 743-854. Donors were largely white British and mainly female; clonal diversity was possibly underestimated.

Trimming stripped 2 bases from V and 7 bases from J, with 15 bases between. Germline lookup yields CDR1 MNHEY and CDR2 SMNVEV (reference sequence). There are 15 residues in the CDR3. Profiled with immunoSEQ multiplex PCR; TCRdb holds only in-frame clones, not every one. The data show more than 85,000 clones, more than 75% seen once. The sequencing here drew on peripheral blood, taken on day 0 of AZD1222 vaccination. This sequence joins TRBV27 and TRBJ1-5; D is possibly TRBD1 (5 bases). The receptor was derived from an adult in good health. The CDR3 is CASSLEGQGRQPQHF. The CDR3 DNA follows: TGTGCCAGCAGTTTAGAGGGGCAGGGAAGGCAGCCCCAGCATTTT.